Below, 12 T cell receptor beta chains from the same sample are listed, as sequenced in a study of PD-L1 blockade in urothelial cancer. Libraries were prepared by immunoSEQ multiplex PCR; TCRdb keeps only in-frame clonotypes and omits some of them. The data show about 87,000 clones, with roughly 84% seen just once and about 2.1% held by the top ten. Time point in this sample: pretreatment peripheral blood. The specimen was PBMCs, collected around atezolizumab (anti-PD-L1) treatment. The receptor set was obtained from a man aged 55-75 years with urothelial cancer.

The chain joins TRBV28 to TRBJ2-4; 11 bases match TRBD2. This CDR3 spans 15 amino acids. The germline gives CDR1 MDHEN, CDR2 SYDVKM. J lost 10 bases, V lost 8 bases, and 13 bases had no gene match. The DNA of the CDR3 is TGTGCCAGCGCGGAGGCTAGCGGGAGGAAACGAATTCAGTACTTC. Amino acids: CASAEASGRKRIQYF.

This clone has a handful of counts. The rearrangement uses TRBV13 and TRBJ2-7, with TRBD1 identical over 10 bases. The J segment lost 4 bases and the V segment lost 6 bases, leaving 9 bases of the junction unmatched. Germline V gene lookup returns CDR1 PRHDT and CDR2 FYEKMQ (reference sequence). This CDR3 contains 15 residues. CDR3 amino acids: CASSRKRQGAYEQYF. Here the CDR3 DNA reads TGTGCCAGCAGTAGAAAGCGACAGGGGGCTTACGAGCAGTACTTC.

The CDR3 loop reads CASSSTGGVTEAFF. The CDR3 DNA is TGCGCCAGCAGTTCAACAGGGGGCGTCACTGAAGCTTTCTTT. This chain joins TRBV5-1 and TRBJ1-1; the match to TRBD1 covers 9 bases. CDR1 is SGHRS, CDR2 YFSETQ, per germline. CDR3 size: 14 residues. The J segment lost 4 bases and the V segment lost 5 bases, leaving 6 bases of the junction unmatched.

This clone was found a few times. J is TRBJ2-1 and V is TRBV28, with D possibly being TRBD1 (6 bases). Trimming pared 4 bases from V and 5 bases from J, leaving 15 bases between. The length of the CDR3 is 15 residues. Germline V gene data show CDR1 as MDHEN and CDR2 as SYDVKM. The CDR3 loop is CASSSLGASNNEQFF. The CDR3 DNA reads TGTGCCAGCAGTTCCTTGGGGGCCTCTAACAATGAGCAGTTCTTC.

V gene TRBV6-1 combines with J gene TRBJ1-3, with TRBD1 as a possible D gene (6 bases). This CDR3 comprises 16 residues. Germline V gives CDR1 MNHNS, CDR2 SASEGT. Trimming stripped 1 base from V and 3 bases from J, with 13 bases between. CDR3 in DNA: TGTGCCAGCAGTGAAGACACAGGGATGGGTGGAAACACCATATATTTT. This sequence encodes CASSEDTGMGGNTIYF.

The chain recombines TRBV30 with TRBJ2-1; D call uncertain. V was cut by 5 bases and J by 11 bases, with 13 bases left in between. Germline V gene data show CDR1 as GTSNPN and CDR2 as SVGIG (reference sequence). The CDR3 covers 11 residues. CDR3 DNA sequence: TGTGCCTGGCTGACTTCAACGCAGCAGTTCTTC. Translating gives CAWLTSTQQFF.

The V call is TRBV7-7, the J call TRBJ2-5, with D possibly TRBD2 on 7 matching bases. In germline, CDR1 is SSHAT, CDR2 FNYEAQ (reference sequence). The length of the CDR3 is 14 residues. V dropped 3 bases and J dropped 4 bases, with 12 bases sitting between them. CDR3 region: CASSLEGGPETQYF. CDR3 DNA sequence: TGTGCCAGCAGCTTGGAGGGGGGGCCAGAGACCCAGTACTTC.

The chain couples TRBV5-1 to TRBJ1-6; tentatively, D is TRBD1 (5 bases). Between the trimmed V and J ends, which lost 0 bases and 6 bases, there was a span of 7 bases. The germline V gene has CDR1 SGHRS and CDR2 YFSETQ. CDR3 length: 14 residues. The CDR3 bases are TGCGCCAGCAGCTTGGGACAGACTAATTCACCCCTCCACTTT. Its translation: CASSLGQTNSPLHF.

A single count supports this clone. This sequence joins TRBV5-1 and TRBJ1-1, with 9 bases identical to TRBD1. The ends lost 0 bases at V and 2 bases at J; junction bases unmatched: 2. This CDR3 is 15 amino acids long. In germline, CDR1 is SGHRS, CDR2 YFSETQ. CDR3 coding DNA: TGCGCCAGCAGCTTGGGACAGGGGGGAAACACTGAAGCTTTCTTT. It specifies CASSLGQGGNTEAFF.

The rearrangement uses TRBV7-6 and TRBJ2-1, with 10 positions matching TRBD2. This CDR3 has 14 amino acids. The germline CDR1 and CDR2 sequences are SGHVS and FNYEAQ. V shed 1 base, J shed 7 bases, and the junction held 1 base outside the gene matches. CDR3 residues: CASSLELAGNEQFF. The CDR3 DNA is TGTGCCAGCAGCTTAGAACTAGCGGGAAATGAGCAGTTCTTC.

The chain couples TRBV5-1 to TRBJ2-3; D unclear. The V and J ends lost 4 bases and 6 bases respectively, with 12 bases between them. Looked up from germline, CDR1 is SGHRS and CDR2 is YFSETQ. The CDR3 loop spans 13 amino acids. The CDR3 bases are TGCGCCAGCAGCCCCCGAATGAGGGATACGCAGTATTTT. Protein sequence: CASSPRMRDTQYF.

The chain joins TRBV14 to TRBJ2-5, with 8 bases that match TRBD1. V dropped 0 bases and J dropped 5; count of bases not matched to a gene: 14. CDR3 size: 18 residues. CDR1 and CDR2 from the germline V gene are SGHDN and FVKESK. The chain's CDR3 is CASSQDRRQGAVGETQYF. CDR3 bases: TGTGCCAGCAGCCAAGATAGGCGGCAGGGGGCGGTCGGGGAGACCCAGTACTTC.